These T cell receptor beta chains were read from a single sample in a study of blood T cells in healthy people across ages. MiXCR, applied by TCRdb to the 5' RACE reads, yields one record per CDR3 protein. The data hold 650,000 to 800,000 distinct CDR3 sequences, with under 45% observed a single time. The sequencing sample was made of blood. These receptors all stem from a man aged 55 to 69 in good health. Each CDR3 is given with its conserved first and last residue. D genes are given only for firm matches. Expanded clones are given a class, and other clones once, few, many or no size at all.

j_call d_call v_call clone_size cdr3_nt cdr3_aa
TRBJ2-1 - TRBV15 many TGTGCCACCAGTTTGACTTACAATGAGCAGTTCTTC CATSLTYNEQFF
TRBJ2-5 - TRBV4-1 - TGCGCCAGCAGTGTGACAGCCTACAATGAGCAGTACTTC CASSVTAYNEQYF
TRBJ2-3 TRBD2 TRBV5-1 few TGCGCCAGCAGCCCTGCGGGGGACACAGATACGCAGTATTTT CASSPAGDTDTQYF
TRBJ2-7 TRBD2 TRBV9 - TGTGCCAGCAGCGTCGAGCGGGGGCCTTCCTACGAGCAGTACTTC CASSVERGPSYEQYF
TRBJ2-6 - TRBV6-5 - TGTGCCAGCGGCAGCGACCGCCCTGGGGCCAACGCCCTGACTTTC CASGSDRPGANALTF
TRBJ2-7 - TRBV20-1 - TGCAGTGCTAGAGGGGGCCACGACAATGAGCAGTACTTC CSARGGHDNEQYF
TRBJ1-2 - TRBV5-1 few TGCGCCAGCAGGAGCGAGGGATATGGCTACACCTTC CASRSEGYGYTF
TRBJ2-5 - TRBV28 few TGTGCCAGCAGTCAGCGGTTCAATGAGCAGTACTTC CASSQRFNEQYF
TRBJ2-1 - TRBV6-5 - TGTGCCAGCAGACGGACCCGGCGGGGTCCGAACAATGAGCAGTTCTTC CASRRTRRGPNNEQFF
TRBJ2-1 TRBD1 TRBV3-1 - TGTGCCAGCAGCCCTCCGGGACAGGGTAGGGCTGAGCAGTTCTTC CASSPPGQGRAEQFF
TRBJ1-3 - TRBV19 - TGTGCCAGTAGTGTCGACAGATTGCAATACTCTGGAAACACCATATATTTT CASSVDRLQYSGNTIYF
TRBJ1-5 - TRBV28 - TGTGCCAGCAGATCAGATACAGGGTTTAATCAGCCCCAGCATTTT CASRSDTGFNQPQHF
TRBJ2-1 TRBD2 TRBV6-2/TRBV6-3 - TGTGCCAGCAACCTAGCGGGGGGGCCGGAGAATGAGCAGTTCTTC CASNLAGGPENEQFF
TRBJ1-1 - TRBV28 - TGTGCCAGCAGTTTAAGTATACGGGTAGGGGGTACGGGCACTGAAGCTTTCTTT CASSLSIRVGGTGTEAFF
TRBJ2-2 - TRBV30 - TGTGCCTGCCCAAAGGGCACAGGGACGAACACCGGGGAGCTGTTTTTT CACPKGTGTNTGELFF
TRBJ2-3 - TRBV20-1 many TGCAGTGCTTCCGAGCGGTCTAGCACAGATACGCAGTATTTT CSASERSSTDTQYF
TRBJ1-1 - TRBV10-1 few TGCGCCAGCAGGTTACAGAAGAACACTGAAGCTTTCTTT CASRLQKNTEAFF
TRBJ2-4 TRBD2 TRBV15 - TGTGCCCCCAGCAGAGATTACCCAGCGGGGGTCCCTATAGCCAAAAACATTCAGTACTTC CAPSRDYPAGVPIAKNIQYF
TRBJ1-1 - TRBV12-3/TRBV12-4 - TGTGCCAGCAGTCCGACAGCCGCGAGGACTGAAGCTTTCTTT CASSPTAARTEAFF
TRBJ2-7 - TRBV6-1 many TGTGCCAGCAGTGAACTGGGTATTACCTCCTACGAGCAGTACTTC CASSELGITSYEQYF
TRBJ1-2 TRBD1 TRBV27 - TGTGCCAGCAGTCCACAGGGGTACTATGGCTACACCTTC CASSPQGYYGYTF
TRBJ2-7 - TRBV20-1 few TGCAGTGCTAGAGATATGCATGACCCCCTCGAGCAGTACTTC CSARDMHDPLEQYF
TRBJ1-2 - TRBV12-3/TRBV12-4 - TGTGCCAGCACCGCGGGGCGGAACTATGGCTACACCTTC CASTAGRNYGYTF
TRBJ1-3 TRBD1 TRBV27 - TGTGCCAGCAGGTCGGGGGACAGCTACTCTGGAAACACCATATATTTT CASRSGDSYSGNTIYF
TRBJ2-1 - TRBV5-1 - TGCGCCAGCAGCTTGGAACGGACAAACAATGAGCAGTTCTTC CASSLERTNNEQFF
TRBJ2-1 - TRBV2 - TGTGCCAGCAGGGACCCCAATGAGCAGTTCTTC CASRDPNEQFF
TRBJ1-4 - TRBV5-1 - TGCGCCAGCAGCGCGCAGGGATCTAATGAAAAACTGTTTTTT CASSAQGSNEKLFF
TRBJ1-1 - TRBV4-1 - TGCGCCAGCAGCCCTCGAGGAGCGCGCACTGAAGCTTTCTTT CASSPRGARTEAFF
TRBJ2-1 - TRBV6-6 - TGTGCCAGCAGTAAGACTAGGCGCTACAATGAGCAGTTCTTC CASSKTRRYNEQFF
TRBJ1-4 TRBD1 TRBV13 - TGTGCCAGCAGCTTACGGATGGGGGCAGGGGGCGAAAAACTGTTTTTT CASSLRMGAGGEKLFF
TRBJ1-5 TRBD1 TRBV15 - TGTGCCACCAGCTCAGGGGGCAGGGTCGGCAATCAGCCCCAGCATTTT CATSSGGRVGNQPQHF
TRBJ2-1 TRBD2 TRBV20-1 - TGCAGTGCGCCCGGAACTAGCGACTTGGATGAGCAGTTCTTC CSAPGTSDLDEQFF
TRBJ2-3 TRBD1 TRBV7-2 - TGTGCCAGCAGCTTCGGACAGGGGGCGTGGGGCACAGATACGCAGTATTTT CASSFGQGAWGTDTQYF
TRBJ2-5 - TRBV5-1 - TGCGCCAGCCGGACTGGGGTCCAAGAGACCCAGTACTTC CASRTGVQETQYF
TRBJ2-1 - TRBV3-1 few TGTGCCAGCAGCCAAGTCGGCCACAATGAGCAGTTCTTC CASSQVGHNEQFF
TRBJ2-3 - TRBV20-1 few TGCAGTGGTCAGGCAGGGGTGAGAACAGATACGCAGTATTTT CSGQAGVRTDTQYF
TRBJ2-2 - TRBV7-2 - TGTGCCAGCAGCTTAGCGGTCGTGGGCGCCGGGGAGCTGTTTTTT CASSLAVVGAGELFF
TRBJ2-3 - TRBV7-3 - TGTGCCAGCAGCTTAAATCACGCAGATACGCAGTATTTT CASSLNHADTQYF
TRBJ1-1 - TRBV4-1 - TGCGCCAGCAGCCAAGGGGGGGGGCTCCTTATGAACACTGAAGCTTTCTTT CASSQGGGLLMNTEAFF
TRBJ2-3 TRBD2 TRBV20-1 - TGCAGTGCTAGACCGCGACTTGGCGGGGGGGCCAAAGGTACCGATACGCAGTATTTT CSARPRLGGGAKGTDTQYF
TRBJ2-6 TRBD1 TRBV7-6 - TGTGCCAGCAGCCGACTATCCGGGACAGTCTTTTCTGGGGCCAACGTCCTGACTTTC CASSRLSGTVFSGANVLTF